This record looks at one TCR beta chain sequence and its context. The CDR3 covers 13 residues. Germline loops: CDR1 MNHEY, CDR2 SMNVEV (reference sequence). Between the trimmed V and J ends, which lost 6 bases and 6 bases, there was a span of 13 bases. This sample was taken from a study of blood T cell repertoires in COVID-19. Study-level background: The United States, Italy and Spain provided the acute and convalescent COVID-19 samples. In each case, the material was cDNA or gDNA derived from T cells, B-cell-depleted T cells, or PBMCs.

Under the authors' procedure: Amplification of reference gene primers provided the estimated nucleated cell counts. The protocol was immunoSEQ multiplex PCR, while the TCRdb copy is restricted to in-frame clones and leaves out a portion. V and J calls and clone size come straight from that table; D and trimming were deduced from the DNA. The sample lists some 250,000 clones, under 90% occurring once. The receptor was isolated from a man aged 55 to 70 with acute or convalescent COVID-19. The chain couples TRBV27 to TRBJ2-3; D gene ambiguous. The sequenced material came from peripheral blood. This CDR3 is CASSLRGADTQYF. The CDR3 region has the DNA TGTGCCAGCAGCCTTAGAGGTGCGGATACGCAGTATTTT.